This TCR beta chain is from a study of blood T cell repertoires in COVID-19. The wider study: Italy, Spain and the United States were the sources of the convalescent and acute COVID-19 samples. Nucleic acid was either cDNA or gDNA, and it came from T cells, B-cell-depleted T cells, or PBMCs.

J gave up 4 bases and V 2 bases, and 7 bases lay outside the gene matches. The length of the CDR3 is 16 residues. CDR1 LGHDT and CDR2 YNNKEL come from the germline V gene (reference sequence). This clone was found a few times. As originally analysed: The assay estimated nucleated cells by amplifying reference gene primers. Assay: immunoSEQ multiplex PCR; the TCRdb copy retains only in-frame clones and omits some. The V and J calls and clone size are taken from that table; D and trimming were inferred from the DNA. The sample shows roughly 120,000 clones, roughly four fifths of them seen only once. The source is a man older than 75 with COVID-19, enrolled during active disease. The J gene is TRBJ1-3, the V gene TRBV3-1 (or the pseudogene TRBV3-2); 8 nucleotides agree with TRBD1. Sequencing used peripheral blood. The CDR3 loop reads CASSQWTGRVGNTIYF. The CDR3 DNA is TGTGCCAGCAGCCAATGGACAGGGAGAGTGGGAAACACCATATATTTT.